These 4 T cell receptor beta chains were sequenced from one sample in a study of T cells in Graves' hyperthyroidism and ophthalmopathy. Researchers amplified the TCR beta CDR3 regions from RNA transcripts. The study used the HTBI primer set for a first-round RT-PCR of the TCR CDR3. TCRdb processed the multiplex PCR reads anew with MiXCR; each CDR3 protein has one entry. The sample yields 600,000 to 700,000 distinct CDR3 sequences, 45% seen once. Sequences were obtained from peripheral blood or thyroid tissue (not recorded which). The receptors stem from an adult man with Graves' disease, either hyperthyroidism or ophthalmopathy (not recorded which).

The chain couples TRBV20-1 to TRBJ1-4, with D perhaps TRBD1 (6 bases). The CDR3 is 14 amino acids. From germline, CDR1 is DFQATT and CDR2 SNEGSKA (reference sequence). The CDR3 DNA sequence: TGCAGGCCACGTCCAAGGGGGACGGCTGAAAAACTGTTTTTT. Translating it yields CRPRPRGTAEKLFF.

The V gene is TRBV2, the J gene TRBJ1-4, with a weak D call TRBD1 (6 bases). V lost 6 bases and J 7 bases, leaving 15 bases between the germline ends. The CDR3 has 14 amino acids. Germline V gives CDR1 SNHLY, CDR2 FYNNEI. The CDR3 bases are TGTGCCAGCAGAGTCGACAGGTTCTCTGAAAAACTGTTTTTT. Its translation: CASRVDRFSEKLFF.

The chain links TRBV15 to TRBJ1-1; D is possibly TRBD1 (5 bases). CDR1 and CDR2 from the germline V gene are LNHNV and YYDKDF (reference sequence). The CDR3 runs to 13 residues. Between the trimmed V and J ends, which lost 3 bases and 5 bases, there was a span of 10 bases. CDR3 DNA sequence: TGTGCCACCAGCAGCTTAGGGGATACTGAAGCTTTCTTT. Residues: CATSSLGDTEAFF.

In this sample, this clonotype turned up a few times. The chain uses TRBV12-3 or TRBV12-4 and TRBJ1-1; D is unclear. The CDR3 covers 14 residues. The V gene lost 7 bases and the J gene lost 2 bases, with 14 bases spanning the gap. The CDR3 sequence: CASTLGNGNTEAFF. The CDR3 DNA reads as TGTGCCAGCACCTTAGGGAATGGCAACACTGAAGCTTTCTTT.